Listed below are T cell receptor beta chains from one sample, sequenced in a study of molecular identifiers for immune sequencing clone quantification. TCRdb reanalysed the PCR reads using MiXCR and keeps one entry per CDR3 protein. The table includes over 600,000 distinct CDR3 sequences, less than 20% detected once. Sequenced: naive CD8+ T cells from blood, with Jurkat cell RNA spiked in. Receptor source: a human donor in good health. Some libraries in this study had Jurkat cell RNA spiked in. The CDR3 runs from the conserved cysteine through the conserved F or W. D genes are given only for firm matches. Not every row has a clone size; where given, it reads once, few, many or a size class.

J gene: TRBJ1-6; D gene: TRBD1; CDR3 length: 15; V gene: TRBV7-9; clone size: many; CDR3 protein: CASSIRDRENSPLHF; CDR3 DNA: TGTGCCAGCAGCATCAGGGACAGGGAGAATTCACCCCTCCACTTT
J gene: TRBJ1-2; D gene: TRBD1; CDR3 length: 17; V gene: TRBV27; clone size: many; CDR3 protein: CASSLRIGTGGAHGYTF; CDR3 DNA: TGTGCCAGCAGTTTACGTATAGGGACAGGGGGCGCCCATGGCTACACCTTC
J gene: TRBJ2-2; D gene: NA; CDR3 length: 14; V gene: TRBV18; clone size: NA; CDR3 protein: CASSPPRVTGELFF; CDR3 DNA: TGTGCCAGCTCACCACCGAGGGTCACCGGGGAGCTGTTTTTT
J gene: TRBJ1-1; D gene: TRBD1; CDR3 length: 15; V gene: TRBV5-6; clone size: many; CDR3 protein: CASAGGGRKNTEAFF; CDR3 DNA: TGTGCCAGCGCAGGGGGGGGCAGGAAGAACACTGAAGCTTTCTTT
J gene: TRBJ2-7; D gene: NA; CDR3 length: 12; V gene: TRBV19; clone size: few; CDR3 protein: CASGGSLYEQYF; CDR3 DNA: TGTGCCAGTGGAGGTTCCCTCTACGAGCAGTACTTC
J gene: TRBJ1-2; D gene: NA; CDR3 length: 16; V gene: TRBV18; clone size: few; CDR3 protein: CASSPVGQIDNYGYTF; CDR3 DNA: TGTGCCAGCTCACCAGTCGGACAGATAGATAACTATGGCTATACCTTC
J gene: TRBJ2-5; D gene: NA; CDR3 length: 16; V gene: TRBV6-2/TRBV6-3; clone size: many; CDR3 protein: CASSRGSSAYQETQYF; CDR3 DNA: TGTGCCAGCAGCCGAGGTTCTAGCGCCTACCAAGAGACCCAGTACTTC
J gene: TRBJ1-2; D gene: TRBD1; CDR3 length: 13; V gene: TRBV19; clone size: many; CDR3 protein: CASSIGGQGAHTF; CDR3 DNA: TGTGCCAGTAGTATCGGAGGACAGGGGGCGCACACCTTC
J gene: TRBJ2-1; D gene: NA; CDR3 length: 15; V gene: TRBV7-9; clone size: NA; CDR3 protein: CASSLIETSVNEQFF; CDR3 DNA: TGTGCCAGCAGCTTAATTGAAACGTCGGTCAATGAGCAGTTCTTC
J gene: TRBJ2-2; D gene: NA; CDR3 length: 15; V gene: TRBV4-2; clone size: many; CDR3 protein: CASSHVYSNTGELFF; CDR3 DNA: TGTGCCAGCAGCCACGTATACTCGAACACCGGGGAGCTGTTTTTT
J gene: TRBJ2-7; D gene: NA; CDR3 length: 13; V gene: TRBV6-2/TRBV6-3; clone size: many; CDR3 protein: CASSRGWAYEQYF; CDR3 DNA: TGTGCCAGCAGTCGTGGTTGGGCCTACGAGCAGTACTTC
J gene: TRBJ2-3; D gene: TRBD2; CDR3 length: 17; V gene: TRBV7-9; clone size: few; CDR3 protein: CASSYPGRGALTDTQYF; CDR3 DNA: TGTGCCAGCAGCTATCCAGGGCGGGGGGCTCTCACAGATACGCAGTATTTT
J gene: TRBJ2-7; D gene: NA; CDR3 length: 12; V gene: TRBV25-1; clone size: many; CDR3 protein: CASSAGGVGQYF; CDR3 DNA: TGTGCCAGCAGTGCAGGTGGGGTGGGGCAGTACTTC
J gene: TRBJ2-7; D gene: TRBD2; CDR3 length: 14; V gene: TRBV29-1; clone size: many; CDR3 protein: CSVELAGGLYEQYF; CDR3 DNA: TGCAGCGTTGAGCTAGCGGGGGGGCTCTACGAGCAGTACTTC
J gene: TRBJ2-2; D gene: NA; CDR3 length: 15; V gene: TRBV28; clone size: many; CDR3 protein: CASRATGFMAGELFF; CDR3 DNA: TGTGCCAGCAGGGCTACAGGGTTTATGGCCGGGGAGCTGTTTTTT
J gene: TRBJ2-7; D gene: NA; CDR3 length: 14; V gene: TRBV7-9; clone size: many; CDR3 protein: CASSESARSYEQYF; CDR3 DNA: TGTGCCAGCAGCGAATCCGCCCGATCCTACGAGCAGTACTTC
J gene: TRBJ2-3; D gene: TRBD2; CDR3 length: 16; V gene: TRBV19; clone size: few; CDR3 protein: CASSIGPSGSSDTQYF; CDR3 DNA: TGTGCCAGTAGTATAGGGCCTAGCGGGAGTTCAGATACGCAGTATTTT
J gene: TRBJ2-7; D gene: NA; CDR3 length: 14; V gene: TRBV6-5; clone size: NA; CDR3 protein: CASSTGLSSYEQYF; CDR3 DNA: TGTGCCAGCAGTACAGGATTAAGCTCCTACGAGCAGTACTTC
J gene: TRBJ1-1; D gene: NA; CDR3 length: 15; V gene: TRBV13; clone size: many; CDR3 protein: CASTKRAGKATEAFF; CDR3 DNA: TGTGCCAGCACCAAACGCGCAGGGAAAGCCACTGAAGCTTTCTTT
J gene: TRBJ2-3; D gene: TRBD2; CDR3 length: 14; V gene: TRBV27; clone size: many; CDR3 protein: CASSPLAGRDTQYF; CDR3 DNA: TGTGCCAGCAGTCCCCTAGCGGGCAGAGATACGCAGTATTTT
J gene: TRBJ1-6; D gene: NA; CDR3 length: 15; V gene: TRBV6-1; clone size: many; CDR3 protein: CASRWRDLENSPLHF; CDR3 DNA: TGTGCCTCTCGCTGGCGGGACCTCGAGAATTCACCCCTCCACTTT
J gene: TRBJ2-1; D gene: TRBD1; CDR3 length: 12; V gene: TRBV11-2; clone size: many; CDR3 protein: CASSRTGAEQFF; CDR3 DNA: TGTGCCAGCAGCCGGACAGGGGCTGAGCAGTTCTTC
J gene: TRBJ2-5; D gene: TRBD1; CDR3 length: 17; V gene: TRBV6-2/TRBV6-3; clone size: NA; CDR3 protein: CASSDSTGLRGQETQYF; CDR3 DNA: TGTGCCAGCAGTGACTCGACAGGGTTGAGGGGGCAAGAGACCCAGTACTTC
J gene: TRBJ2-7; D gene: TRBD1; CDR3 length: 16; V gene: TRBV11-2; clone size: few; CDR3 protein: CASSLAPSGQGHEQYF; CDR3 DNA: TGTGCCAGCAGCTTAGCCCCATCGGGACAGGGCCACGAGCAGTACTTC
J gene: TRBJ2-1; D gene: TRBD1; CDR3 length: 14; V gene: TRBV13; clone size: NA; CDR3 protein: CASSPGTGDNEQSF; CDR3 DNA: TGTGCCAGCAGCCCAGGGACAGGGGACAATGAGCAGTCCTTC
J gene: TRBJ2-6; D gene: TRBD2; CDR3 length: 19; V gene: TRBV6-6; clone size: many; CDR3 protein: CASSYLAGGPSSGANVLTF; CDR3 DNA: TGTGCCAGCAGTTACTTAGCGGGCGGGCCAAGCTCTGGGGCCAACGTCCTGACTTTC
J gene: TRBJ2-3; D gene: NA; CDR3 length: 15; V gene: TRBV15; clone size: NA; CDR3 protein: CATSSGQFTTDTQYF; CDR3 DNA: TGTGCCACCAGCAGCGGACAGTTTACCACAGATACGCAGTATTTT
J gene: TRBJ2-4; D gene: NA; CDR3 length: 16; V gene: TRBV20-1; clone size: many; CDR3 protein: CSASPIGGDAGNIQYF; CDR3 DNA: TGCAGTGCTAGTCCCATAGGGGGGGACGCCGGAAACATTCAGTACTTC
J gene: TRBJ1-4; D gene: TRBD1; CDR3 length: 15; V gene: TRBV7-8; clone size: many; CDR3 protein: CASSQRQGFFEKLFF; CDR3 DNA: TGTGCCAGCAGCCAGAGACAGGGGTTTTTTGAAAAACTGTTTTTT
J gene: TRBJ2-7; D gene: TRBD1; CDR3 length: 14; V gene: TRBV10-3; clone size: many; CDR3 protein: CAISEEDRGYEQYF; CDR3 DNA: TGTGCCATCAGTGAGGAAGACAGGGGCTACGAGCAGTACTTC
J gene: TRBJ2-7; D gene: NA; CDR3 length: 11; V gene: TRBV28; clone size: NA; CDR3 protein: CAGSRTIEQYF; CDR3 DNA: TGTGCCGGCAGTCGGACAATCGAGCAGTACTTC
J gene: TRBJ1-2; D gene: NA; CDR3 length: 13; V gene: TRBV4-2; clone size: few; CDR3 protein: CASSQGGPDGYTF; CDR3 DNA: TGTGCCAGCAGCCAAGGGGGGCCGGACGGCTACACCTTC
J gene: TRBJ1-1; D gene: NA; CDR3 length: 17; V gene: TRBV9; clone size: many; CDR3 protein: CASSVGGGYGANTEAFF; CDR3 DNA: TGTGCCAGCAGCGTAGGAGGAGGTTATGGGGCGAACACTGAAGCTTTCTTT
J gene: TRBJ2-2; D gene: TRBD2; CDR3 length: 14; V gene: TRBV6-2/TRBV6-3; clone size: NA; CDR3 protein: CASSLLGLAGELFF; CDR3 DNA: TGTGCCAGCAGTTTATTAGGACTAGCCGGGGAGCTGTTTTTT
J gene: TRBJ2-6; D gene: TRBD1; CDR3 length: 17; V gene: TRBV4-3; clone size: NA; CDR3 protein: CASSQDGQGVGANVLTF; CDR3 DNA: TGCGCCAGCAGCCAAGACGGACAGGGGGTCGGGGCCAACGTCCTGACTTTC
J gene: TRBJ2-5; D gene: NA; CDR3 length: 15; V gene: TRBV19; clone size: many; CDR3 protein: CASSNPLAPQETQYF; CDR3 DNA: TGTGCCAGTAGCAACCCCCTAGCTCCTCAAGAGACCCAGTACTTC
J gene: TRBJ1-1; D gene: TRBD1; CDR3 length: 18; V gene: TRBV20-1; clone size: NA; CDR3 protein: CSARPTGGAGSSLSEAFF; CDR3 DNA: TGCAGTGCTAGACCTACAGGGGGCGCAGGGTCAAGTTTATCTGAAGCTTTCTTT
J gene: TRBJ2-3; D gene: NA; CDR3 length: 18; V gene: TRBV5-1; clone size: NA; CDR3 protein: CASSLVGRVQGRADTQYF; CDR3 DNA: TGCGCCAGCAGCTTGGTGGGGCGGGTCCAAGGAAGAGCAGATACGCAGTATTTT
J gene: TRBJ1-1; D gene: NA; CDR3 length: 15; V gene: TRBV15; clone size: few; CDR3 protein: CATSLDRSRGTEAFF; CDR3 DNA: TGTGCCACCAGCCTAGACAGGAGCCGAGGCACTGAAGCTTTCTTT
J gene: TRBJ2-1; D gene: NA; CDR3 length: 18; V gene: TRBV7-9; clone size: few; CDR3 protein: CASLVGGSHRSSYNEQFF; CDR3 DNA: TGTGCCAGCTTAGTAGGAGGGAGCCACAGGAGCTCCTACAATGAGCAGTTCTTC
J gene: TRBJ2-7; D gene: NA; CDR3 length: 15; V gene: TRBV6-2/TRBV6-3; clone size: few; CDR3 protein: CASSYSFDYGYEQYF; CDR3 DNA: TGTGCCAGCAGTTACTCCTTCGACTACGGCTACGAGCAGTACTTC
J gene: TRBJ2-3; D gene: NA; CDR3 length: 14; V gene: TRBV4-1; clone size: many; CDR3 protein: CASSQVFGTDTQYF; CDR3 DNA: TGCGCCAGCAGCCAAGTGTTCGGCACAGATACGCAGTATTTT
J gene: TRBJ2-7; D gene: NA; CDR3 length: 14; V gene: TRBV2; clone size: many; CDR3 protein: CASSDQDSSYEQYF; CDR3 DNA: TGTGCCAGCAGTGACCAGGACTCCAGCTACGAGCAGTACTTC
J gene: TRBJ2-7; D gene: TRBD1; CDR3 length: 16; V gene: TRBV3-1; clone size: many; CDR3 protein: CASSPKETGASGEQYF; CDR3 DNA: TGTGCCAGCAGCCCTAAGGAAACAGGGGCCTCAGGGGAGCAGTACTTC
J gene: TRBJ2-7; D gene: NA; CDR3 length: 12; V gene: TRBV3-1; clone size: many; CDR3 protein: CASSQVAENPTF; CDR3 DNA: TGTGCCAGCAGCCAAGTTGCGGAGAATCCAACCTTC
J gene: TRBJ1-1; D gene: TRBD1; CDR3 length: 12; V gene: TRBV28; clone size: few; CDR3 protein: CASTLDRGVAFF; CDR3 DNA: TGTGCCAGCACCCTTGACAGGGGTGTAGCTTTCTTT
J gene: TRBJ1-5; D gene: NA; CDR3 length: 15; V gene: TRBV2; clone size: many; CDR3 protein: CASSEKGWTSQPQHF; CDR3 DNA: TGTGCCAGCAGTGAAAAGGGCTGGACCAGTCAGCCCCAGCATTTT
J gene: TRBJ1-6; D gene: NA; CDR3 length: 13; V gene: TRBV19; clone size: few; CDR3 protein: CASSSTTGSPLHF; CDR3 DNA: TGTGCCAGTAGTTCGACCACAGGTTCACCCCTCCACTTT
J gene: TRBJ2-7; D gene: NA; CDR3 length: 11; V gene: TRBV2; clone size: NA; CDR3 protein: CASSEGLEQYF; CDR3 DNA: TGTGCCAGCAGTGAAGGGTTGGAGCAGTACTTC
J gene: TRBJ2-5; D gene: TRBD2; CDR3 length: 14; V gene: TRBV4-1; clone size: few; CDR3 protein: CASSPVAGEETQYF; CDR3 DNA: TGCGCCAGCAGCCCGGTAGCGGGAGAAGAGACCCAGTACTTC